This record looks at one T cell receptor beta chain sequence and its context. The antigen is not known. The data derive from a study of shared clonotypes between healthy human individuals. Findings and limits, study-wide: In general, naive subsets displayed greater estimated richness than memory subsets did. An expected dependence of interdonor clonotype sharing on sequencing depth was noted.

Clones were sequenced by immunoSEQ multiplex PCR, and TCRdb holds only the in-frame ones, with some missing. The data hold around 2.1 million clones, with more than 85% observed a single time. After removal of 0 bases from V and 5 bases from J, the junction contained 3 bases not matched to a gene. Germline V gives CDR1 MNHEY, CDR2 SMNVEV (reference sequence). CDR3 size: 15 residues. The naive CD8 subset, CD45RO-negative cells positively selected for CCR7, excluded terminally differentiated effector memory CD45RA+ cells. V usage is TRBV27 and J usage is TRBJ1-5; TRBD1 aligns across 8 bases. The source material was naive CD8+ T cells from PBMCs. The TCR comes from a man aged 18 to 30 in good health. Some clones in this sample may be carry-over from other donors' samples. This CDR3 is CASSLSQGAHQPQHF. The CDR3 DNA reads as TGTGCCAGCAGTTTATCGCAGGGGGCACATCAGCCCCAGCATTTT.